This T cell receptor (beta chain) came from a study of blood T cell repertoires in COVID-19. The CDR3 has 11 residues. V shed 4 bases and J 9 bases; nucleotides not matched to a gene: 3. The germline gives CDR1 DFQATT, CDR2 SNEGSKA (reference sequence). Profiling relied on immunoSEQ multiplex PCR, and the TCRdb table lists in-frame clones only, not all of them. Of more than 300,000 clones listed, 80% to 95% were seen once; the top ten hold around 18%. The source of this sequence is a woman aged 30 to 39 who had recovered from COVID-19. The sequenced sample consisted of PBMCs or T cells enriched from blood (not recorded which). This sequence joins TRBV20-1 and TRBJ2-1; 7 bases are a match to TRBD2. CDR3 region: CSANRGGEQFF. The CDR3 DNA reads TGCAGTGCTAATCGCGGGGGTGAGCAGTTCTTC.